This TCR beta chain was found in a study of blood T cell repertoires in COVID-19 (dated by TCRdb to about 2020). Study-wide context: Samples from collaborators originated in the United States, Italy and Spain and spanned both the acute and convalescent phases of COVID-19. Subjects who had been exposed to COVID-19, were actively infected with it, or had recovered from it provided the deeply sampled blood TCRbeta repertoires that made up the dataset. The samples were drawn from the first 160 participants of the ongoing ImmuneRACE study and from some 1,300 subjects provided by 6 global collaborators. The repertoires were made available in a free public database intended to serve as a resource for research on the immune response to SARS-CoV-2. Where available, HLA class I and class II types were taken from metadata supplied by the sample provider and were not determined by assay-based typing. Sample metadata almost always included a de-identified subject ID, COVID-19 status, age in years and sex. The material from the prospective study consisted of cDNA or gDNA derived from T cells, B-cell-depleted T cells, or PBMCs.

General study outcomes and caveats: The quantity of clinical and demographic metadata differed by source and by participant and was supplied without curation.

Details on this clone: The antigen it recognizes is unknown. The input lacks base qualities; no much larger clone sits a single base away.

Participants in the prospective study were enrolled through a virtual design, were aged roughly 18 to 100 years, and lived in about two dozen United States geographic areas. To assign participants to cohorts, the prospective study relied on clinical history that participants themselves reported in a screening survey and a study questionnaire. Recovered participants in ImmuneRACE Cohort 3 were defined as having two consecutive negative NP/OP PCR tests, clearance from a healthcare professional, or resolution of symptoms. In the prospective study, mobile phlebotomists collected whole blood, serum and a nasopharyngeal or oropharyngeal swab from each participant. Participants in the prospective study had the option to provide additional blood draws and questionnaires over a roughly 2-month period. Prospective study blood samples were shipped either frozen or at room temperature before DNA extraction.

The immunoSEQ Assay, a bias-controlled multiplex PCR, was used to amplify TCRbeta CDR3 regions from genomic DNA. The original methods were these. The number of nucleated cells in each sample was estimated from the amplification of reference gene primers within the assay. Sequence reads were collapsed and filtered to measure the absolute abundance of every unique TCRbeta CDR3 rearrangement. Productive Simpson clonality was computed per sample as the square root of Simpson's diversity index over productive rearrangements. In TCRdb, the immuneACCESS table is reduced to in-frame sequences with V and J assigned. These tables do not hold every clone; where another copy was compared, an unresolved V gene accounts for under half, and the others remain unexplained. Clonal size and the V and J genes are those of that table, whereas D and trimming came from the DNA. In all, the sample holds approximately 280,000 clones, and roughly nine tenths of those were seen once. Together, the top ten hold around 1.9% of the sample.

This sequence was found in a woman in her sixties or seventies who had recovered from COVID-19. Sequencing was performed on PBMCs or T cells enriched from blood (not recorded which).

The CDR3 reads as follows: CARSLLTGGTTDTQYF. The sequenced DNA: TGTGCCAGAAGCCTACTTACGGGGGGCACCACAGATACGCAGTATTTT. The chain is encoded by TRBV5-3 joined to TRBJ2-3, with a tentative D gene TRBD2 over 7 matching bases. TRBV5-3 qualifies as an ORF whose function is uncertain. The CDR3 spans 16 residues, from the cysteine through the phenylalanine. The only DNA kept is the CDR3, 48 bases in frame from the first base. Trimming removed 4 bases from V and 2 bases from J, leaving 17 bases between the germline ends.